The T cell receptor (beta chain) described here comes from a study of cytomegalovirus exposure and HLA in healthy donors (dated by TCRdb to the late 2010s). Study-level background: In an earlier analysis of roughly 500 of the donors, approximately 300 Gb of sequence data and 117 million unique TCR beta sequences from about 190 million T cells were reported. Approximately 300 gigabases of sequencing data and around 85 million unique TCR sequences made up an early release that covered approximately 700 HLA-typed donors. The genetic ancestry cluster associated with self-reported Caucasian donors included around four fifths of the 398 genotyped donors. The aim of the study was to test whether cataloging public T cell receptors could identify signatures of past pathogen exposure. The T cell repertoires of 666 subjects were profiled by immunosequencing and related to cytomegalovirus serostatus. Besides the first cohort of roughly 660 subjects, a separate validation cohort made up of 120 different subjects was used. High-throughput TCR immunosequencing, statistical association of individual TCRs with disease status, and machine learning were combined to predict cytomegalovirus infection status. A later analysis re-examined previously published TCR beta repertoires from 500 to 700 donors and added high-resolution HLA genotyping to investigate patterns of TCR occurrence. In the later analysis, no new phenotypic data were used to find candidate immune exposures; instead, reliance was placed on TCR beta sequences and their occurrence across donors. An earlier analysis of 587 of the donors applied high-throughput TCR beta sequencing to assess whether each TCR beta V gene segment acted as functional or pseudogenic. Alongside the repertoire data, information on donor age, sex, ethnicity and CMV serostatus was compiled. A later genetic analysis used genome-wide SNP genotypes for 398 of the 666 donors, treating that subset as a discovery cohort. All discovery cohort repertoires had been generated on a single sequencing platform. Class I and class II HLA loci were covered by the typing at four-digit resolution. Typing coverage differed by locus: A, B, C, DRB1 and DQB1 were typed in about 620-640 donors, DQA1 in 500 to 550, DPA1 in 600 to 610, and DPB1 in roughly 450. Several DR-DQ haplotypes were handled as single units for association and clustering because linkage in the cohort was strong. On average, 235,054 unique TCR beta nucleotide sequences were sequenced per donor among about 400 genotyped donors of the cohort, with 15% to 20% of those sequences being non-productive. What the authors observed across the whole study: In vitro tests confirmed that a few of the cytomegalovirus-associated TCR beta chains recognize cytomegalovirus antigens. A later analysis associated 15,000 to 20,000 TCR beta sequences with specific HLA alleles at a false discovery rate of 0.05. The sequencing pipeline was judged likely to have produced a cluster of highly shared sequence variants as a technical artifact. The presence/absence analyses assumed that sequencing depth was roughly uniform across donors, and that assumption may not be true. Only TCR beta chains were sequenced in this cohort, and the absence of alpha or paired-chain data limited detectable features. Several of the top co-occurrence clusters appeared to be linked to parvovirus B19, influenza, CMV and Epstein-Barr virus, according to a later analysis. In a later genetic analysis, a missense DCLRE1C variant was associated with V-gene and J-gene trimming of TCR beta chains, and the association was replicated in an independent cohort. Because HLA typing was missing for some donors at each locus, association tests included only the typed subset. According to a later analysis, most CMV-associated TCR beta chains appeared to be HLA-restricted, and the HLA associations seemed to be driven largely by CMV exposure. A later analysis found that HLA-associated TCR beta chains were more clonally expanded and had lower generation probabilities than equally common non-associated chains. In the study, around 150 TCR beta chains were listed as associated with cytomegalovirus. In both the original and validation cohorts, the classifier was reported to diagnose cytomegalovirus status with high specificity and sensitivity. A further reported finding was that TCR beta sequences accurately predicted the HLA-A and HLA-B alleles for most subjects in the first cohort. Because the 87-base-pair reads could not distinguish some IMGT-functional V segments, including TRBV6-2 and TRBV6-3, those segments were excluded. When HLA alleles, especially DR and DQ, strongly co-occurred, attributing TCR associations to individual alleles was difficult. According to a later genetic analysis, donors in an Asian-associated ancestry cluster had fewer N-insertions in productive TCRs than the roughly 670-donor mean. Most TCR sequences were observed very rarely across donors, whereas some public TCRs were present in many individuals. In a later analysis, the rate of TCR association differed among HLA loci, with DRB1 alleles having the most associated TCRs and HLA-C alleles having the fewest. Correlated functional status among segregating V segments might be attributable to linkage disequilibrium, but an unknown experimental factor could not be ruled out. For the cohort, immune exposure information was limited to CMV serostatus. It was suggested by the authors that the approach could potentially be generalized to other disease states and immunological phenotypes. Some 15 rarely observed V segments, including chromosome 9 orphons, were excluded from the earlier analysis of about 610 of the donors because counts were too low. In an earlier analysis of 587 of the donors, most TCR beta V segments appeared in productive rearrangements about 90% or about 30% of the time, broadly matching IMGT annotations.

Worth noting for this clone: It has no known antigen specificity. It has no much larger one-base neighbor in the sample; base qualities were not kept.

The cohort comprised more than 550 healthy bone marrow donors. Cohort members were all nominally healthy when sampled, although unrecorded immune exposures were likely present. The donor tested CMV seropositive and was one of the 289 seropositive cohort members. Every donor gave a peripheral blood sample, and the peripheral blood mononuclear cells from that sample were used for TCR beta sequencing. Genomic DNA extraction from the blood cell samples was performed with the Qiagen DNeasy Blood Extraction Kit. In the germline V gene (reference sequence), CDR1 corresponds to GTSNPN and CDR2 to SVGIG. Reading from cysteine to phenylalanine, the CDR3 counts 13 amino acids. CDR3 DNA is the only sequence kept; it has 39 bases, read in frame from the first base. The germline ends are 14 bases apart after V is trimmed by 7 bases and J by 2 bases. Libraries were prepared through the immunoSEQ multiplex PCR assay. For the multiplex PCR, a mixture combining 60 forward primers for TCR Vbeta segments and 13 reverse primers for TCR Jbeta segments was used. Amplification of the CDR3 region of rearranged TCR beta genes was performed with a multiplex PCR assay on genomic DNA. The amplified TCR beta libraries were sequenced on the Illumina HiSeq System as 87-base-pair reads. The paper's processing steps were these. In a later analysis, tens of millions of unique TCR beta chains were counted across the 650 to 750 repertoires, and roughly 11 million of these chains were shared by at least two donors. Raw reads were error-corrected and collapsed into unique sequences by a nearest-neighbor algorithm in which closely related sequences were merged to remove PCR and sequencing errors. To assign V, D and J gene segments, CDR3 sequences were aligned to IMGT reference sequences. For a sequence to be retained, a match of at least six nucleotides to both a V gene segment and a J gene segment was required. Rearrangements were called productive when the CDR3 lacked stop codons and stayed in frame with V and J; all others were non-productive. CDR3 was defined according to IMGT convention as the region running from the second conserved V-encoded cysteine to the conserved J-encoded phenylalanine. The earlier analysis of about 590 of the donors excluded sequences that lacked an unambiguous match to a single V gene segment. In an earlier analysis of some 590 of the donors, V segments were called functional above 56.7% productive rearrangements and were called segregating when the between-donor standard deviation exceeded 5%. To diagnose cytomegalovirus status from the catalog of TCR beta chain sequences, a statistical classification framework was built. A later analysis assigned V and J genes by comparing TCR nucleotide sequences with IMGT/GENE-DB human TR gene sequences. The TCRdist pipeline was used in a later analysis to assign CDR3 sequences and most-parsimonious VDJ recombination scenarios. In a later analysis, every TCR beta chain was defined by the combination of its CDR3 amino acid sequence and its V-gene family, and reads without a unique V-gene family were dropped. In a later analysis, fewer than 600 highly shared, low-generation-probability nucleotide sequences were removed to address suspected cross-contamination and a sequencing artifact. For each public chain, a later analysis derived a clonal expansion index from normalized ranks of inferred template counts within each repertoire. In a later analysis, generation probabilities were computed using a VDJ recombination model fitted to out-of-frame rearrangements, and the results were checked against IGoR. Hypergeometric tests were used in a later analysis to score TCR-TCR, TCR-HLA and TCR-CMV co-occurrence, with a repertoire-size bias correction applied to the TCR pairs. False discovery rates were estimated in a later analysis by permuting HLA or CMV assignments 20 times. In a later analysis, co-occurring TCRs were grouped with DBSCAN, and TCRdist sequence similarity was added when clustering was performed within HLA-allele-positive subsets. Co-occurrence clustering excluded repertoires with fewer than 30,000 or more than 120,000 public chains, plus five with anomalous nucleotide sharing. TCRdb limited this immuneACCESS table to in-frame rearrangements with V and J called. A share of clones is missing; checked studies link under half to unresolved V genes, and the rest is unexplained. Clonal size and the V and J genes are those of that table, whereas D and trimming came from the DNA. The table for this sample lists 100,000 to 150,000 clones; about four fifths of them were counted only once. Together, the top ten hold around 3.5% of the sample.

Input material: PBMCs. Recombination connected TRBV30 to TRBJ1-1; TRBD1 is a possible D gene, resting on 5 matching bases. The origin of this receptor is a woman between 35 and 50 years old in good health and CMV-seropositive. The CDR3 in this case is CAYKWTPNTEAFF. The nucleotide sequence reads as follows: TGTGCCTACAAATGGACACCCAACACTGAAGCTTTCTTT.